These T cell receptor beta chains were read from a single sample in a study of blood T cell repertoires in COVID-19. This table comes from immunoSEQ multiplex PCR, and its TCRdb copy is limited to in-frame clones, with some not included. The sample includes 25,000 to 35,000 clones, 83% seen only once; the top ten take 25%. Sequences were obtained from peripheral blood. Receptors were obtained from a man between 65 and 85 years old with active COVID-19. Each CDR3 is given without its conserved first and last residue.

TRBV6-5 ASRVDRSNQPQH
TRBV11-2 ASSLVRTGVTPYEQY
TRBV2 ASRLQGYTQY
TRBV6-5 ASSYERGGGDEEY
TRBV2 ASWGPGQGSEQY
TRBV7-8 ASSLGHQETQY
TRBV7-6 ASRKSGNSYNEQF
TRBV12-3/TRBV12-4 ASSQGRKTEAF
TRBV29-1 SVAGGRGTMNTEAF
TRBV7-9 ASSLAWRDTIY
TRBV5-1 ASRSGGALDEQF
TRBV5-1 ASSLQGSSTDTQY
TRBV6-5 ASTNLGTKDSPLH
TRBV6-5 ASSLGQGISEAF
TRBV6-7 ASIPIGTGFFSGNTIY
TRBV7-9 ASSRGGPDYNEQF